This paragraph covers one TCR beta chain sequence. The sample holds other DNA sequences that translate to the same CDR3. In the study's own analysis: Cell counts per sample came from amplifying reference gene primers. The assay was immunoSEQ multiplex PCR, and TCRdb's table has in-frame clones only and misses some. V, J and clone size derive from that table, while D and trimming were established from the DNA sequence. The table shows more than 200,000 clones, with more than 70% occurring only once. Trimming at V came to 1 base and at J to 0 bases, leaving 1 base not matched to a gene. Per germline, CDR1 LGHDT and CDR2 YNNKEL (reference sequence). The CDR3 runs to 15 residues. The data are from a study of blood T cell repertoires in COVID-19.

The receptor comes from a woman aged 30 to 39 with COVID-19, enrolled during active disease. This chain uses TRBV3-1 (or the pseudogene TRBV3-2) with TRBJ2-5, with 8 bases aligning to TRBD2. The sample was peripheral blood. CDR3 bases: TGTGCCAGCAGCCAAGGCGGGGGGTACCAAGAGACCCAGTACTTC. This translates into CASSQGGGYQETQYF.